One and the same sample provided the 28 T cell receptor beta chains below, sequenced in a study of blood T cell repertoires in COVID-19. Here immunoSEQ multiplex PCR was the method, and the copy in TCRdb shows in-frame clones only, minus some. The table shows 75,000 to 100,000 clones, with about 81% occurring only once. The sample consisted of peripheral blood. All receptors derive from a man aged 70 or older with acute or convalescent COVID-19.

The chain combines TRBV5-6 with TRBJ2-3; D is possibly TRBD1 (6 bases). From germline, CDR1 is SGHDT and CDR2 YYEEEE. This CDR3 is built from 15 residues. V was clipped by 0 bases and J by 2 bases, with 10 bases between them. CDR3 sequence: CASSLVDRFTDTQYF. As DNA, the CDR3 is TGTGCCAGCAGCTTGGTAGACAGGTTCACAGATACGCAGTATTTT.

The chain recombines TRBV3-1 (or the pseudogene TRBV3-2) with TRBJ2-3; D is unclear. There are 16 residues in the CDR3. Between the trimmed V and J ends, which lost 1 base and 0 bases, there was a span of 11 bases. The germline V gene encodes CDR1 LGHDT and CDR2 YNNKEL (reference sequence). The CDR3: CASSQAGLSSTDTQYF. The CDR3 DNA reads TGTGCCAGCAGCCAAGCAGGCCTATCTAGCACAGATACGCAGTATTTT.

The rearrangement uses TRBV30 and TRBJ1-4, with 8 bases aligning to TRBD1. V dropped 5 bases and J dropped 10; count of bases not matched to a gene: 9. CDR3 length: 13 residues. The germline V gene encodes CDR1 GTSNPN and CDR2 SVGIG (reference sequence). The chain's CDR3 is CAWSTGEWRKLFF. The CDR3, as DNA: TGTGCCTGGTCGACAGGGGAGTGGAGAAAACTGTTTTTT. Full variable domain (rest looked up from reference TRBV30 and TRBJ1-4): SQTIHQWPATLVQPVGSPLSLECTVEGTSNPNLYWYRQAAGRGLQLLFYSVGIGQISSEVPQNLSASRPQDRQFILSSKKLLLSDSGFYLCAWSTGEWRKLFFGSGTQLSVL.

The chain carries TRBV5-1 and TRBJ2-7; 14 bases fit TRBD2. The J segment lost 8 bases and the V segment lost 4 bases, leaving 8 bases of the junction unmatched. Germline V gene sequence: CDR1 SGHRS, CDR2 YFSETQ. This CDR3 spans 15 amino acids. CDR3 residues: CASSTGTSGSMKQYF. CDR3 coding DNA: TGCGCCAGCAGCACGGGGACTAGCGGGAGTATGAAGCAGTACTTC.

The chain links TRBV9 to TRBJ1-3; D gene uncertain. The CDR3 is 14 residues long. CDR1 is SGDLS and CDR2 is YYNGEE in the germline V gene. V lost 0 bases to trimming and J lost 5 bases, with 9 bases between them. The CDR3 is CASSVDSGRNTIYF. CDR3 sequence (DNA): TGTGCCAGCAGCGTAGATAGCGGAAGAAACACCATATATTTT. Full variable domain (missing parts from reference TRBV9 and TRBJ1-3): DSGVTQTPKHLITATGQRVTLRCSPRSGDLSVYWYQQSLDQGLQFLIQYYNGEERAKGNILERFSAQQFPDLHSELNLSSLELGDSALYFCASSVDSGRNTIYFGEGSWLTVV.

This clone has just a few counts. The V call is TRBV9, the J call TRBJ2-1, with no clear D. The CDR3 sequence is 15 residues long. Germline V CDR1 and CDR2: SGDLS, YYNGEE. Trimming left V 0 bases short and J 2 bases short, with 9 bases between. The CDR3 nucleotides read TGTGCCAGCAGCGTAGGCGGCCGTACCTACAATGAGCAGTTCTTC. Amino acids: CASSVGGRTYNEQFF.

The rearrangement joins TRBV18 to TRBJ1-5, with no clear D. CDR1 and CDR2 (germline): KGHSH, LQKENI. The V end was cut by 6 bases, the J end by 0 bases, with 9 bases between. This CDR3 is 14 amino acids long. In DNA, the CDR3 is TGTGCCAGCTCCGACTTGAATAGCAATCAGCCCCAGCATTTT. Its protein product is CASSDLNSNQPQHF.

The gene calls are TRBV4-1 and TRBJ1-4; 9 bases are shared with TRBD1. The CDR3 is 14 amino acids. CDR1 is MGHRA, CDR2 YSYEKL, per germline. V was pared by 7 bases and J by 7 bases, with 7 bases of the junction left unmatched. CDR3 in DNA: TGCGCCAGCACCAAACAGGGGGCTCGTGAAAAACTGTTTTTT. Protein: CASTKQGAREKLFF.

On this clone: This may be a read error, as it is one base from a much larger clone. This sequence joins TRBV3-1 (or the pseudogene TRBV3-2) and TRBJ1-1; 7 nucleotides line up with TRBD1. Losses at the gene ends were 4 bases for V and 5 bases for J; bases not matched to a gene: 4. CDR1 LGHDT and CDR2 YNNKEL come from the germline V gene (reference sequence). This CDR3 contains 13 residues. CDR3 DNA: TGTGCCAGCAGCCCAGGGGGTTGGACTGAAGCTTTCTTT. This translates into CASSPGGWTEAFF.

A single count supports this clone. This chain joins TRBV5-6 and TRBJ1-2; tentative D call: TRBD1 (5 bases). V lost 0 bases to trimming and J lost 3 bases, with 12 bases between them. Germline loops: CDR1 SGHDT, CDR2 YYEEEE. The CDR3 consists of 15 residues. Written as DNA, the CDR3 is TGTGCCAGCAGCTTGGGACTTCAAGGGGACTATGGCTACACCTTC. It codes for CASSLGLQGDYGYTF.

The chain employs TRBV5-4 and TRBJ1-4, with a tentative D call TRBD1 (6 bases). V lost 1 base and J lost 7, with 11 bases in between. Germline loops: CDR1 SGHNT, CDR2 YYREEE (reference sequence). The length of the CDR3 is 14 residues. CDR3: CASSLSGVGEKLFF. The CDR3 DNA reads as TGTGCCAGCAGCTTGTCAGGGGTGGGTGAAAAACTGTTTTTT.

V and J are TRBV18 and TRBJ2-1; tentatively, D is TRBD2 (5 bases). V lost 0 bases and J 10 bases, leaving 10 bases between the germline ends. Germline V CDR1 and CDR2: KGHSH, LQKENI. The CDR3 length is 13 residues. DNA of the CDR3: TGTGCCAGCTCACCACCCTCTAGCTTGGAGCAGTTCTTC. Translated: CASSPPSSLEQFF.

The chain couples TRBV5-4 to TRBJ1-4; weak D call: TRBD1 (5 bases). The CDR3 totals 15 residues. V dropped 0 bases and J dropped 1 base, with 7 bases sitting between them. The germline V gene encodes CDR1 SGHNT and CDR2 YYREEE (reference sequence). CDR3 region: CASSLGRGTNEKLFF. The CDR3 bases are TGTGCCAGCAGCTTGGGGAGGGGAACTAATGAAAAACTGTTTTTT.

The CDR3 here is CASSSTGQGTGNTIYF. The CDR3 bases are TGTGCCAGCAGTTCCACGGGGCAGGGGACTGGAAACACCATATATTTT. This chain connects TRBV28 to TRBJ1-3, with D maybe TRBD1 (6 bases). CDR1 MDHEN and CDR2 SYDVKM come from the germline V gene. The V and J ends lost 4 bases and 2 bases respectively, with 15 bases between them. This CDR3 has 16 amino acids.

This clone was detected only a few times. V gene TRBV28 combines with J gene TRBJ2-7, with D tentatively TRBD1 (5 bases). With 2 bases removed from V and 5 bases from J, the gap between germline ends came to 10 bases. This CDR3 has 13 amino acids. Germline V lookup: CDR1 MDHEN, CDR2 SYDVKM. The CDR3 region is CASSLQGYHEQYF. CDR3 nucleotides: TGTGCCAGCAGTTTACAGGGTTACCACGAGCAGTACTTC.

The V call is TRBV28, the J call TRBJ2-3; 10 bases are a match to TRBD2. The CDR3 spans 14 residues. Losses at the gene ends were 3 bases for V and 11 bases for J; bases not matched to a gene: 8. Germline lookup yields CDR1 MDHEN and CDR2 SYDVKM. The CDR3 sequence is CASSFSASGSMQYF. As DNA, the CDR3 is TGTGCCAGCAGTTTTTCGGCTAGCGGGAGTATGCAGTATTTT. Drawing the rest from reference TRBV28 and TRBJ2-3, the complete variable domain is DVKVTQSSRYLVKRTGEKVFLECVQDMDHENMFWYRQDPGLGLRLIYFSYDVKMKEKGDIPEGYSVSREKKERFSLILESASTNQTSMYLCASSFSASGSMQYFGPGTRLTVL.

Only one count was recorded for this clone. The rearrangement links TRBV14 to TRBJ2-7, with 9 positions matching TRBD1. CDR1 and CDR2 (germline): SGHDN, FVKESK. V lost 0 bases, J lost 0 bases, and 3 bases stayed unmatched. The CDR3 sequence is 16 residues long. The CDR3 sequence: CASSQDAGQGSYEQYF. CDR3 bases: TGTGCCAGCAGCCAAGACGCGGGACAGGGCTCCTACGAGCAGTACTTC. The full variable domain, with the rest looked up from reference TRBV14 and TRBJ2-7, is EAGVTQFPSHSVIEKGQTVTLRCDPISGHDNLYWYRRVMGKEIKFLLHFVKESKQDESGMPNNRFLAERTGGTYSTLKVQPAELEDSGVYFCASSQDAGQGSYEQYFGPGTRLTVT.

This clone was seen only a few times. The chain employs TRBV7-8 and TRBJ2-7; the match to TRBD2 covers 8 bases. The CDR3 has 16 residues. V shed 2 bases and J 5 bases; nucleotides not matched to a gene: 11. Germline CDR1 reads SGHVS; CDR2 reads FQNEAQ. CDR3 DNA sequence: TGTGCCAGCAGCTTATCGCTAGCGGGTAAGGCCAACGAGCAGTACTTC. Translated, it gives CASSLSLAGKANEQYF. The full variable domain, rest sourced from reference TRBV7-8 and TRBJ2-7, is GAGVSQSPRYKVAKRGQDVALRCDPISGHVSLFWYQQALGQGPEFLTYFQNEAQLDKSGLPSDRFFAERPEGSVSTLKIQRTQQEDSAVYLCASSLSLAGKANEQYFGPGTRLTVT.

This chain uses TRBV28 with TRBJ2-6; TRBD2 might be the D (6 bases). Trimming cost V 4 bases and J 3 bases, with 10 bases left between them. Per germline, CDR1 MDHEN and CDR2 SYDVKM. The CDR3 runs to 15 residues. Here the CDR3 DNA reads TGTGCCAGCAGTTACACGGGGGTTGGGGCCAACGTCCTGACTTTC. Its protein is CASSYTGVGANVLTF. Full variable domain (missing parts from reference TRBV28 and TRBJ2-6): DVKVTQSSRYLVKRTGEKVFLECVQDMDHENMFWYRQDPGLGLRLIYFSYDVKMKEKGDIPEGYSVSREKKERFSLILESASTNQTSMYLCASSYTGVGANVLTFGAGSRLTVL.

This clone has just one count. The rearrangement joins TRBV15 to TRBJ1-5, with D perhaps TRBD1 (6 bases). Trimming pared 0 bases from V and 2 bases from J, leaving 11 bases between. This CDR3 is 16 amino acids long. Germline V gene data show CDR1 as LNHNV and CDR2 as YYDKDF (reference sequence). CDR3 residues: CATSRDTAGGNQPQHF. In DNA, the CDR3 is TGTGCCACCAGCAGAGATACCGCAGGGGGCAATCAGCCCCAGCATTTT. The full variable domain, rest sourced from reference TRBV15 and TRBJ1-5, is DAMVIQNPRYQVTQFGKPVTLSCSQTLNHNVMYWYQQKSSQAPKLLFHYYDKDFNNEADTPDNFQSRRPNTSFCFLDIRSPGLGDTAMYLCATSRDTAGGNQPQHFGDGTRLSIL.

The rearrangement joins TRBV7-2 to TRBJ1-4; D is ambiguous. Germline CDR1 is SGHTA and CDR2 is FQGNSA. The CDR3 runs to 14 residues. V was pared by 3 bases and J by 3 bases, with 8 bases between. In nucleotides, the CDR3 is TGTGCCAGCAGCTTTACAACCCCTAATGAAAAACTGTTTTTT. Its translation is CASSFTTPNEKLFF.

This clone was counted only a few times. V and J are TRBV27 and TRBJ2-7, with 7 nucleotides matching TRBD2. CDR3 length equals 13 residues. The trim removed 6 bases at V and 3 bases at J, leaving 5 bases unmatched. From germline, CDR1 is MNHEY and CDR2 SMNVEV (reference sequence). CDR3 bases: TGTGCCAGCAGATTAAGCGGGGTCTACGAGCAGTACTTC. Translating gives CASRLSGVYEQYF.

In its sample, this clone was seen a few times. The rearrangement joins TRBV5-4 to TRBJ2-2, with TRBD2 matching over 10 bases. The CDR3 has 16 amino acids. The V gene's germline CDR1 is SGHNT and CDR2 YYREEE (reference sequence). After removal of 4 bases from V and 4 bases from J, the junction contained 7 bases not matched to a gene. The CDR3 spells CASSGLAGDLTGELFF. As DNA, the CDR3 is TGTGCCAGCAGCGGGCTAGCGGGAGACCTCACCGGGGAGCTGTTTTTT.

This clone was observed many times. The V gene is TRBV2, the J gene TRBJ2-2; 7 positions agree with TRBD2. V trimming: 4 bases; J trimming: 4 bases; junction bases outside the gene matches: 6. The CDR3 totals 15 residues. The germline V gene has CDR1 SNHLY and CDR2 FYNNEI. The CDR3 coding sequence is TGTGCCAGCAGTGTCCGGGACTACCCCACCGGGGAGCTGTTTTTT. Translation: CASSVRDYPTGELFF.

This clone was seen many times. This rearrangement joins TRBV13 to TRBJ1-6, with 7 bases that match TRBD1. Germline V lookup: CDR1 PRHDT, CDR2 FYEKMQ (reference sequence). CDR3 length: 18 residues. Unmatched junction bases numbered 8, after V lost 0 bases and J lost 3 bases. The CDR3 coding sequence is TGTGCCAGCAGCTTAGGGGGCCTCAGGGGGATCTATAATTCACCCCTCCACTTT. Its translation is CASSLGGLRGIYNSPLHF. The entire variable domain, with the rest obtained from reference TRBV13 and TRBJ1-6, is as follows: AAGVIQSPRHLIKEKRETATLKCYPIPRHDTVYWYQQGPGQDPQFLISFYEKMQSDKGSIPDRFSAQQFSDYHSELNMSSLELGDSALYFCASSLGGLRGIYNSPLHFGNGTRLTVT.

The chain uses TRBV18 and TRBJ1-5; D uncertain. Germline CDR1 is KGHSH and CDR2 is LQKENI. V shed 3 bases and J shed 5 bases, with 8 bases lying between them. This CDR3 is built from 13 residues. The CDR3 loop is CASSPEVDQPQHF. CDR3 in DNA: TGTGCCAGCTCACCCGAGGTGGATCAGCCCCAGCATTTT.

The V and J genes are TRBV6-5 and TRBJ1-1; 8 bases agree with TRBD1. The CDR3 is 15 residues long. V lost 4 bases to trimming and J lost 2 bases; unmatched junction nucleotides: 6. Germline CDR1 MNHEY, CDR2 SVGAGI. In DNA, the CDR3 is TGTGCCAGCAGTTCCACCGGGACAGGAAACACTGAAGCTTTCTTT. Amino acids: CASSSTGTGNTEAFF.

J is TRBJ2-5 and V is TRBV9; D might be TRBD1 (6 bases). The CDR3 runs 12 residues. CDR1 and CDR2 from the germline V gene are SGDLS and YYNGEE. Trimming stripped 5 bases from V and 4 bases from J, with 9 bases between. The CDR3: CASRGAGETQYF. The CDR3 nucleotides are TGTGCCAGCAGGGGGGCCGGAGAGACCCAGTACTTC.